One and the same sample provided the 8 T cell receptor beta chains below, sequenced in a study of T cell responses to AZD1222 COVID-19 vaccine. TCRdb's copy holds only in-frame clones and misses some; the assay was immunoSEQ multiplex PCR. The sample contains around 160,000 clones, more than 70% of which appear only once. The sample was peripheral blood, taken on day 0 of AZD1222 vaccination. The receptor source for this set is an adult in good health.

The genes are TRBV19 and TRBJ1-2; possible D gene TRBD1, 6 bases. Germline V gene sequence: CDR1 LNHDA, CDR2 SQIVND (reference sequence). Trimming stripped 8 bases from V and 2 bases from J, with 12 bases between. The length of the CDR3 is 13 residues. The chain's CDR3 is CASEGGGNYGYTF. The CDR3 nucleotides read TGTGCCAGTGAGGGGGGAGGAAACTATGGCTACACCTTC. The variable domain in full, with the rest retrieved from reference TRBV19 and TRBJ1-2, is DGGITQSPKYLFRKEGQNVTLSCEQNLNHDAMYWYRQDPGQGLRLIYYSQIVNDFQKGDIAEGYSVSREKKESFPLTVTSAQKNPTAFYLCASEGGGNYGYTFGSGTRLTVV.

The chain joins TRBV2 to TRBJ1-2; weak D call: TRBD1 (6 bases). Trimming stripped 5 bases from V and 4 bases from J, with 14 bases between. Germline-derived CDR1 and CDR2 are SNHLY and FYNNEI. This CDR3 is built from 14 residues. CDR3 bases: TGTGCCAGCAGTTCTGGGGGCAGCGGCTATGGCTACACCTTC. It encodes CASSSGGSGYGYTF.

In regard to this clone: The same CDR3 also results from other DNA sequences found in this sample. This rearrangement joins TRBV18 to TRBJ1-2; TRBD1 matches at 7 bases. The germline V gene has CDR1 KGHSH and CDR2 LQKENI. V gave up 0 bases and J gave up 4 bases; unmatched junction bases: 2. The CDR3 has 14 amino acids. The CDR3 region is CASSPPGQIYGYTF. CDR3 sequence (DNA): TGTGCCAGCTCACCACCGGGACAGATCTATGGCTACACCTTC.

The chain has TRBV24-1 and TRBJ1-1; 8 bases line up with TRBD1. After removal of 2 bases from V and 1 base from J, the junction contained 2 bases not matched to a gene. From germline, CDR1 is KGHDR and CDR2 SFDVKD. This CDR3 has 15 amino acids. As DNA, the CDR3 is TGTGCCACCAGTGATTCCGGGACAGGGAACACTGAAGCTTTCTTT. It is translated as CATSDSGTGNTEAFF.

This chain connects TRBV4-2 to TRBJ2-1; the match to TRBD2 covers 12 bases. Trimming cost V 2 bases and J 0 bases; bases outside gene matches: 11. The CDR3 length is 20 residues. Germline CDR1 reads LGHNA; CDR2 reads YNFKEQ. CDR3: CASSQKSSGGGLSSYNEQFF. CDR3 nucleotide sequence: TGTGCCAGCAGCCAAAAGTCTAGCGGGGGGGGTCTAAGCTCCTACAATGAGCAGTTCTTC.

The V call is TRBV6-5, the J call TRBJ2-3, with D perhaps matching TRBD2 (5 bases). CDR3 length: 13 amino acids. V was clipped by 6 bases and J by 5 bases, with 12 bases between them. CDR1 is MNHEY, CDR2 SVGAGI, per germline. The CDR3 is CASRRARGDTQYF. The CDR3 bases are TGTGCCAGCAGACGAGCCCGGGGAGATACGCAGTATTTT.

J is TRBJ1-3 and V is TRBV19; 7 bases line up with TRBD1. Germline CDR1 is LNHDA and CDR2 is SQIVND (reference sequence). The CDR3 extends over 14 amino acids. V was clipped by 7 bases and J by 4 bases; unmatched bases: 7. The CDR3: CASMKGALGNTIYF. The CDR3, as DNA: TGTGCCAGTATGAAGGGGGCGCTCGGAAACACCATATATTTT.

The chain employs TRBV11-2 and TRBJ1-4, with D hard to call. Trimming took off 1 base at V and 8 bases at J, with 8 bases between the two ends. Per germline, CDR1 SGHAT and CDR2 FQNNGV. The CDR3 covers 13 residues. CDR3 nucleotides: TGTGCCAGCAGCTTAGGACGGGGAGAAAAACTGTTTTTT. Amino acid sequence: CASSLGRGEKLFF.